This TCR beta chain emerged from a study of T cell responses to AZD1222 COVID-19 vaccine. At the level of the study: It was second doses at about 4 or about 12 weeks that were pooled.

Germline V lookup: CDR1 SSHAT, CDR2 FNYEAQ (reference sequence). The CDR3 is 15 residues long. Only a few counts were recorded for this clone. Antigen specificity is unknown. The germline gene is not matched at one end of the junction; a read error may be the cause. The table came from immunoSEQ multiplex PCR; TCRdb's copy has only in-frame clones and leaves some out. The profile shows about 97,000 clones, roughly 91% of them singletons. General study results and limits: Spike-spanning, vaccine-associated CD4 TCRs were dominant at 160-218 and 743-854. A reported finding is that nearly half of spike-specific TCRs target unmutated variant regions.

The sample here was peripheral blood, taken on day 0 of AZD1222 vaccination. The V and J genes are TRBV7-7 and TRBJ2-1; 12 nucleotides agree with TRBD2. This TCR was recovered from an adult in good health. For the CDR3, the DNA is TGTGCTAGCAGCCAAACTAGCGGGGGGTACAATGAGCAGTTCTTC. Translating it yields CASSQTSGGYNEQFF.